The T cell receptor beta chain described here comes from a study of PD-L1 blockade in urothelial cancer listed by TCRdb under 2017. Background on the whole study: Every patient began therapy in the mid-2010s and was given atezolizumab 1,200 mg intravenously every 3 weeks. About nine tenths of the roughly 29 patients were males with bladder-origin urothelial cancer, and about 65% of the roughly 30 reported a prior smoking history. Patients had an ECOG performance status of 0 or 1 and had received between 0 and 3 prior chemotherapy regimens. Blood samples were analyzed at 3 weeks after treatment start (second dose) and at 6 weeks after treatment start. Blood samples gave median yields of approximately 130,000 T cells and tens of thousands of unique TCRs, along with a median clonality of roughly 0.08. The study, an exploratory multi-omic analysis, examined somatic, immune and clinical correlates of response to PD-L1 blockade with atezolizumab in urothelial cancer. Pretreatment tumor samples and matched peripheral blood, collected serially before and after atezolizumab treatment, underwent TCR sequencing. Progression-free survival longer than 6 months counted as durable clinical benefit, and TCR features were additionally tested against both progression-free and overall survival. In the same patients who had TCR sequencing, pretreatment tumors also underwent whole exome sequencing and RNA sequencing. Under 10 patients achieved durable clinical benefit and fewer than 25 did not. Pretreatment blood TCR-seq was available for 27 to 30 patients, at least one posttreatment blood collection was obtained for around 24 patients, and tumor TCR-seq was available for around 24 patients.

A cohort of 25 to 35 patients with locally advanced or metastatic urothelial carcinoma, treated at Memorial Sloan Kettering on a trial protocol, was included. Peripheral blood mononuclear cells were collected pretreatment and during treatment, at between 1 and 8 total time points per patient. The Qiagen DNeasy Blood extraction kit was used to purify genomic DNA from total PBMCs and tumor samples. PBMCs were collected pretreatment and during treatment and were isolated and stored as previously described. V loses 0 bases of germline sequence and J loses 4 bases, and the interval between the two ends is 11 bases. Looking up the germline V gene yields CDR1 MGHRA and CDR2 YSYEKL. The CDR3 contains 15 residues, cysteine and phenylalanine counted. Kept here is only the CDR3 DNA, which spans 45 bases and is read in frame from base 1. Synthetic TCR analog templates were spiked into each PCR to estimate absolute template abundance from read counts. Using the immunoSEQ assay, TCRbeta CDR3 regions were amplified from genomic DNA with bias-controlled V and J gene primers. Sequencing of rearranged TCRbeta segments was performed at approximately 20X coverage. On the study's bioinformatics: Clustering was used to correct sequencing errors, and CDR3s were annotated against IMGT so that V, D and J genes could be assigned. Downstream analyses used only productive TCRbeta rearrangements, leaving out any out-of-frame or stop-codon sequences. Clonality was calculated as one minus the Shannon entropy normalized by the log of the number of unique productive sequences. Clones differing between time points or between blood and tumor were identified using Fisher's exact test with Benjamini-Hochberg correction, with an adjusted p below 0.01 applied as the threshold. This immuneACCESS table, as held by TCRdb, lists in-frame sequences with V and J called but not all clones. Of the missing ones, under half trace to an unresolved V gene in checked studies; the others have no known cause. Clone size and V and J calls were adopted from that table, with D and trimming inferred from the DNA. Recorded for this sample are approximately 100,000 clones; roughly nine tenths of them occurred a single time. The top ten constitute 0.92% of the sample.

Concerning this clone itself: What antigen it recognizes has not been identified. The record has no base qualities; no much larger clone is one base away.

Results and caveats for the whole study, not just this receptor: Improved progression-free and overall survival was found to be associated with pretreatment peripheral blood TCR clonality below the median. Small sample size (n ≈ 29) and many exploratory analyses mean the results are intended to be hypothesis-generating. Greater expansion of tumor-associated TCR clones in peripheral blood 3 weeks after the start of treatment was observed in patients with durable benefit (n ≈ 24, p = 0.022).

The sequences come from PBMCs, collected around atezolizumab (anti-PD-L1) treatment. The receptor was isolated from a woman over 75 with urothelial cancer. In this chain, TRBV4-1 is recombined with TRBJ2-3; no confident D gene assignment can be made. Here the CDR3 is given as CASSQEDAAADTQYF. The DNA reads TGCGCCAGCAGCCAAGAAGATGCGGCCGCAGATACGCAGTATTTT.